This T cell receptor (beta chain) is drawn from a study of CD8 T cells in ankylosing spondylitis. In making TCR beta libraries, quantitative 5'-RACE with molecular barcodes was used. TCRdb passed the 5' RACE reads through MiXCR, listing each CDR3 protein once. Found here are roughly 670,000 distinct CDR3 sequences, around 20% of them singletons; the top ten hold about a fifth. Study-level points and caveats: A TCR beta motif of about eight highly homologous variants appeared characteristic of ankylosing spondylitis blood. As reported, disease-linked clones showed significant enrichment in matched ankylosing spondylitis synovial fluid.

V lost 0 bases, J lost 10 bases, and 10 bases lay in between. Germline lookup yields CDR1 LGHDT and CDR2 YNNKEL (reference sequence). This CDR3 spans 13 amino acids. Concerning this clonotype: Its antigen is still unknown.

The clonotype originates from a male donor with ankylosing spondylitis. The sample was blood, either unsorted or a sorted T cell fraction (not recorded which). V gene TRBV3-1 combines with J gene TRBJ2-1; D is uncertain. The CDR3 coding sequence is TGTGCCAGCAGCCAAGATCTGGTAAGGGAGCAGTTCTTC. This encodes CASSQDLVREQFF.